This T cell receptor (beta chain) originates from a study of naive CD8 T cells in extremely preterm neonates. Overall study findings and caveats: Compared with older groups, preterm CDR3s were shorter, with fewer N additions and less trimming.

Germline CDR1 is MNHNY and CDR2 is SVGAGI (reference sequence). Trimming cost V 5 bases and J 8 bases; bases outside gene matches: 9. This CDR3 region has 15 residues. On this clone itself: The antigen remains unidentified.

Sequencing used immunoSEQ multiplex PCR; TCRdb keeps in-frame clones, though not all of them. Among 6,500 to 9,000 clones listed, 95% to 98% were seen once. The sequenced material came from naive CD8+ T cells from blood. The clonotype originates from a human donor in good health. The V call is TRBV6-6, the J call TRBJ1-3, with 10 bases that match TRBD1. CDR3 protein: CASSVPGQGKDTIYF. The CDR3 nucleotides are TGTGCCAGCAGTGTTCCGGGACAGGGGAAGGACACCATATATTTT.